The clone carrying this T cell receptor (beta chain) appeared a few times. The antigen is unknown. The sample comes from a study of T-cell reconstitution after alpha-beta-depleted transplantation in children. TCRbeta library preparation incorporated unique molecular identifiers. TCRdb fed the PCR reads into MiXCR, producing one record per CDR3 protein. The repertoire has approximately 300,000 distinct CDR3 sequences, almost 8% of them found once; the top ten carry about 9.3%. Germline V lookup: CDR1 MGHDK, CDR2 SYGVNS. The ends were cut back, 6 bases at V and 1 base at J, with 10 bases in the middle. The CDR3 has 13 residues. Overall study results and limits: Newly produced T cells mostly accounted for T-cell counts and diversity one year post-transplant.

The origin of this receptor is a female patient aged 2 to 10 who had a stem cell transplant for Fanconi anemia, so the T cells may come from the graft donor. The rearrangement joins TRBV25-1 to TRBJ2-7, with D tentatively TRBD1 (5 bases). Sequencing used peripheral blood, obtained 360 days after TCRalphabeta/CD19-depleted stem cell transplant. CDR3 protein: CASRARVSYEQYF. DNA of the CDR3: TGTGCCAGCAGGGCCAGGGTATCCTACGAGCAGTACTTC.